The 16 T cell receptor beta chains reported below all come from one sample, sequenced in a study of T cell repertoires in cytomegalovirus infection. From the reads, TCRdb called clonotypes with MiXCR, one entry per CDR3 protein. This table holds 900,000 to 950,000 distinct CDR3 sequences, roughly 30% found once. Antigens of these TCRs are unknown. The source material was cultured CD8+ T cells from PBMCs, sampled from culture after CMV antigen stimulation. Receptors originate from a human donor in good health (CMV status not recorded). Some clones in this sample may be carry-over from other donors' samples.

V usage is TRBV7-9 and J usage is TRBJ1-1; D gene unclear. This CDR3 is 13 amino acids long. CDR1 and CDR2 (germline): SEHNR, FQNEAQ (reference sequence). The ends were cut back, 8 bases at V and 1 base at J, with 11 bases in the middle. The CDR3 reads CASRWTENTEAFF. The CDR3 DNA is TGTGCCAGCCGATGGACTGAGAACACTGAAGCTTTCTTT.

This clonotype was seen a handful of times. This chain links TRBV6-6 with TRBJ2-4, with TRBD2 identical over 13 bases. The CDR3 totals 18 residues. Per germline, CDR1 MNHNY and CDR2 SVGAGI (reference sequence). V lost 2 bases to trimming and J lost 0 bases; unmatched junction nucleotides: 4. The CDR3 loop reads CASSYPTSGGVAKNIQYF. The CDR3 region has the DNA TGTGCCAGCAGTTACCCAACTAGCGGGGGGGTAGCCAAAAACATTCAGTACTTC.

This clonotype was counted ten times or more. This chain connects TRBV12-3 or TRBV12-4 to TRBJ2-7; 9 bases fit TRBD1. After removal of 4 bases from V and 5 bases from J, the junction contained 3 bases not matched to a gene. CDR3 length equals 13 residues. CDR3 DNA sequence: TGTGCCAGCAGTTCCGGGACAGGGAACGAGCAGTACGTC. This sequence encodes CASSSGTGNEQYV.

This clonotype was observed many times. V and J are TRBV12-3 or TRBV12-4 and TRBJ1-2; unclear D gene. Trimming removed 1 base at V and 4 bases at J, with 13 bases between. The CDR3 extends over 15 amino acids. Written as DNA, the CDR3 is TGTGCCAGCAGTTTAGGTCCGAGGACCCCCTATGGCTACACCTTC. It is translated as CASSLGPRTPYGYTF.

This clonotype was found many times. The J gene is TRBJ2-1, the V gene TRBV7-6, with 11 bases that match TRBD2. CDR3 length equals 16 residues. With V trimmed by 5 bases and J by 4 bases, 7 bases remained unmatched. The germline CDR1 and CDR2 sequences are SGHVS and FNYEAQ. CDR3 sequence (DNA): TGTGCCAGCAGCCCGCGACTAGCGGGGTTATACAATGAGCAGTTCTTC. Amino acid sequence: CASSPRLAGLYNEQFF.

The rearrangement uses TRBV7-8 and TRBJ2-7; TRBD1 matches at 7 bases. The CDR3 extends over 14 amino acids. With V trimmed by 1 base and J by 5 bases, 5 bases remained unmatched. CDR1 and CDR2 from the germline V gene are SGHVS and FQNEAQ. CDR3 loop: CASSLVDRAHEQYV. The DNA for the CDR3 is TGTGCCAGCAGCTTAGTTGACAGGGCTCACGAGCAGTACGTC.

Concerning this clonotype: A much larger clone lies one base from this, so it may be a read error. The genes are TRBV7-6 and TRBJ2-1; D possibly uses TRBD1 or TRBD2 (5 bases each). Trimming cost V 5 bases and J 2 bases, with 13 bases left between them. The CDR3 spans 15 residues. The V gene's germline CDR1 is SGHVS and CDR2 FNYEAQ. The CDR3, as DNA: TGTGCCAGCAGCGTTTCGGGGCGCCCCTACAATGAGCAGTTCTTC. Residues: CASSVSGRPYNEQFF.

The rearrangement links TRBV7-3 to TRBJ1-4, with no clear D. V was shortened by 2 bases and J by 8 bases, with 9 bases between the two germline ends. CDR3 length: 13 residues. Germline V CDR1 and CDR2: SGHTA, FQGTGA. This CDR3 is CASSLSPLEKLFF. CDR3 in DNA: TGTGCCAGCAGCTTATCACCTTTAGAAAAACTGTTTTTT.

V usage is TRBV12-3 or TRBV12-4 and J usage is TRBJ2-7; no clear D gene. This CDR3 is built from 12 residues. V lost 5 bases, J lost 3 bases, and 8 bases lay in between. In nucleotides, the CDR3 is TGTGCCAGCAGTCGAAAAAGCTACGAGCAGTACTTC. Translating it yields CASSRKSYEQYF.

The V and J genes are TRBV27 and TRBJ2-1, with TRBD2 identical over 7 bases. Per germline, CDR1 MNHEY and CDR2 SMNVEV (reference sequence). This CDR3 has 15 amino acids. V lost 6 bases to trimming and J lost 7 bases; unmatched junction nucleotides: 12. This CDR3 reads CASSLTGGMFNEQFF. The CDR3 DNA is TGTGCCAGCAGCCTTACGGGGGGAATGTTTAATGAGCAGTTCTTC.

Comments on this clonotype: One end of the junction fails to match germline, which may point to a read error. Here the CDR3 DNA reads TGCGCCAACAGCTTGCGGGCGGGACAGCAGCCCCAGCATTTT. The encoded protein is CANSLRAGQQPQHF. V gene TRBV5-1 combines with J gene TRBJ1-5, with 7 nucleotides matching TRBD1. The CDR3 sequence is 14 residues long. Looked up from germline, CDR1 is SGHRS and CDR2 is YFSETQ.

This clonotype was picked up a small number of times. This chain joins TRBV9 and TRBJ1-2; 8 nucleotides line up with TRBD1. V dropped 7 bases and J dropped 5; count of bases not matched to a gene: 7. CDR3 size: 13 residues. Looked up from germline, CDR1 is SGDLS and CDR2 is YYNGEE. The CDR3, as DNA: TGTGCCAGCCTGGGACAGGCGATGTATGGCTACACCTTC. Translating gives CASLGQAMYGYTF.

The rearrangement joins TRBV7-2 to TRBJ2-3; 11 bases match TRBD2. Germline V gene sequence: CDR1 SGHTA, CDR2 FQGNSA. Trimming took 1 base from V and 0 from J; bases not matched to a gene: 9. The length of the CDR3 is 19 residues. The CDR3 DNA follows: TGTGCCAGCAGCTTAGAGCTGCTAGCGGGGGGCCTTAGCACAGATACGCAGTATTTT. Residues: CASSLELLAGGLSTDTQYF.

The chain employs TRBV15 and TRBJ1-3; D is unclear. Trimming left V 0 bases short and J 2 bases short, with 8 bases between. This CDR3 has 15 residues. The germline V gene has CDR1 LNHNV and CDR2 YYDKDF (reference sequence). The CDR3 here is CATSRDNLAGNTIYF. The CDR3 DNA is TGTGCCACCAGCAGAGATAATCTGGCTGGAAACACCATATATTTT.

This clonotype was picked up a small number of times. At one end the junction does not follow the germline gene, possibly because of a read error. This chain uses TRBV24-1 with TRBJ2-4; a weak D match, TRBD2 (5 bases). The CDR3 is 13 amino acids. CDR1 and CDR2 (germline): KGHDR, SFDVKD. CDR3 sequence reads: CATSALARNIQYF. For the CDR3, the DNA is TGTGCCACCAGTGCCCTAGCCAGAAACATTCAGTACTTC.

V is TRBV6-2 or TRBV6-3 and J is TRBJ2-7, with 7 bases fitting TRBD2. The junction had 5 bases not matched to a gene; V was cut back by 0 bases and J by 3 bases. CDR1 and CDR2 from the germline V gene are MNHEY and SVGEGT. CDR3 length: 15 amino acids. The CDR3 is CASSYSTAGFYEQYV. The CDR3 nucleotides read TGTGCCAGCAGTTACTCGACAGCGGGGTTCTACGAGCAGTACGTC.